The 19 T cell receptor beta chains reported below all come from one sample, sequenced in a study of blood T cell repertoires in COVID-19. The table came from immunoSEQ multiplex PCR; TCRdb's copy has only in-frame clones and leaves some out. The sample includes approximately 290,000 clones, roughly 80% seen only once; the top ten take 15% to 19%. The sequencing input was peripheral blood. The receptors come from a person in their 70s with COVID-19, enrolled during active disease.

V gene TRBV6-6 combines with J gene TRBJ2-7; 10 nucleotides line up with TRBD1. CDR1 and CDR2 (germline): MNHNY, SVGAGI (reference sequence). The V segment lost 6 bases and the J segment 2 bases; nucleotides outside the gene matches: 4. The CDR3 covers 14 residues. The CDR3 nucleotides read TGTGCCAGCAGCTTAGGACAGGGGGCCTACGAGCAGTACTTC. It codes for CASSLGQGAYEQYF.

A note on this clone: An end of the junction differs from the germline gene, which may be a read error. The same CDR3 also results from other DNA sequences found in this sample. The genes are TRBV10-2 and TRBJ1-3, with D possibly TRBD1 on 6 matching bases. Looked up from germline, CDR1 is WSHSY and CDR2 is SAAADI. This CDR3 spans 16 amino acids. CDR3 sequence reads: CASTARQVSSGNTIYF. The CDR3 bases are TGCGCTAGCACCGCACGACAGGTTTCATCTGGAAACACCATATATTTT.

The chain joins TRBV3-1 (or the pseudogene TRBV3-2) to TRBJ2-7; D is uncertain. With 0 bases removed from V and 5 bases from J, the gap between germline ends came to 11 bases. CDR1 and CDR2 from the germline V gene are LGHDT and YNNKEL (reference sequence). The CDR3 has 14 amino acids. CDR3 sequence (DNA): TGTGCCAGCAGCCAAGATAGTTTGCCTCACGAGCAGTACTTC. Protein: CASSQDSLPHEQYF.

The CDR3 bases are TGTGCCAGCAGTTTAGGGCAGGCCGGTCAGCCCCAGCATTTT. Translation gives CASSLGQAGQPQHF. The chain has TRBV28 and TRBJ1-5; unclear D gene. The V gene lost 2 bases and the J gene lost 6 bases, with 11 bases spanning the gap. Germline values: CDR1 MDHEN, CDR2 SYDVKM. This CDR3 has 14 residues.

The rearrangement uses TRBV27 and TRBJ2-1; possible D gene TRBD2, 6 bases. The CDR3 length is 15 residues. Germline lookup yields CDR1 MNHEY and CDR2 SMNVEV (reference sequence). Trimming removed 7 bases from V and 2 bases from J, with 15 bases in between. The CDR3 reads CASTLLGGPYNEQFF. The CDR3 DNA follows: TGTGCCAGCACCCTACTGGGAGGACCCTACAATGAGCAGTTCTTC.

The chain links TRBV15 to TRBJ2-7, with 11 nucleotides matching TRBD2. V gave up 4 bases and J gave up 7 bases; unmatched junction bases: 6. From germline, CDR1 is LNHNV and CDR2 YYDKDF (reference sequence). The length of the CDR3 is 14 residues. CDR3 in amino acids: CATSIAGGPFEQYF. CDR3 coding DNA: TGTGCCACCAGCATAGCGGGAGGGCCGTTTGAGCAGTACTTC.

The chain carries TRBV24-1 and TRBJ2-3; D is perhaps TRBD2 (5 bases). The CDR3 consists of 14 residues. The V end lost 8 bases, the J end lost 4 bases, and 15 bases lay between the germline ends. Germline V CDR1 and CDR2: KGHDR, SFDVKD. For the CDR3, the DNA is TGTGCCACCACTACCCTTCGGGAACCAGATACGCAGTATTTT. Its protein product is CATTTLREPDTQYF.

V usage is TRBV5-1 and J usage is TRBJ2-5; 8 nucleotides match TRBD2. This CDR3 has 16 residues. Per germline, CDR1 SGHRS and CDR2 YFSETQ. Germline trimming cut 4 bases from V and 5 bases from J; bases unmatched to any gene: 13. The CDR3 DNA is TGCGCCAGCAGCCGGGGTTTACAGCGGGAGAGGGAGACCCAGTACTTC. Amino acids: CASSRGLQRERETQYF. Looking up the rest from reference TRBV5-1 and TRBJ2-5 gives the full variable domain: KAGVTQTPRYLIKTRGQQVTLSCSPISGHRSVSWYQQTPGQGLQFLFEYFSETQRNKGNFPGRFSGRQFSNSRSEMNVSTLELGDSALYLCASSRGLQRERETQYFGPGTRLLVL.

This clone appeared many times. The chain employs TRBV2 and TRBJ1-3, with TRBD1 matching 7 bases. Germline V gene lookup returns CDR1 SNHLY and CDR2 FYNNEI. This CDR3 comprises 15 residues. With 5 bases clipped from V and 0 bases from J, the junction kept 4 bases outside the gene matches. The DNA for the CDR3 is TGTGCCAGCAGTTTGGACAGGTCCTCTGGAAACACCATATATTTT. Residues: CASSLDRSSGNTIYF.

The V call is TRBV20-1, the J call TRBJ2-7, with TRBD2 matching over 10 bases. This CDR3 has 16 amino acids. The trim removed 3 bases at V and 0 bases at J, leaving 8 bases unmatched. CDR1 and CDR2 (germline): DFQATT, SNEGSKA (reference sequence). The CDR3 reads CSASSGLAQSSYEQYF. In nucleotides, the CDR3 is TGCAGTGCTAGTTCGGGACTAGCGCAAAGCTCCTACGAGCAGTACTTC.

The CDR3 region has the DNA TGCAGTGCTAGTAGGGGGGGCAGGGGGCTTATCAATCAGCCCCAGCATTTT. It encodes CSASRGGRGLINQPQHF. The V and J genes are TRBV20-1 and TRBJ1-5; 8 bases line up with TRBD1. The germline CDR1 and CDR2 sequences are DFQATT and SNEGSKA (reference sequence). The CDR3 covers 17 residues. V shed 3 bases, J shed 3 bases, and the junction held 13 bases outside the gene matches.

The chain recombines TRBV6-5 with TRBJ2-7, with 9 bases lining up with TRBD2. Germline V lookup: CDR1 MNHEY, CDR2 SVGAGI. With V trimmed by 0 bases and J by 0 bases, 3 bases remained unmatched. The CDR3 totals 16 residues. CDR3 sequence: CASSYSLAGNSYEQYF. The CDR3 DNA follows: TGTGCCAGCAGTTACTCACTAGCGGGTAACTCCTACGAGCAGTACTTC.

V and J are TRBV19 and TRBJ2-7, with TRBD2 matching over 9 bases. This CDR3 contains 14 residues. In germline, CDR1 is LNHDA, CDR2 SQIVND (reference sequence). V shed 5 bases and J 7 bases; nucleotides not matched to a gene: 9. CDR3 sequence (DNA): TGTGCCAGTAGTTCCCCAGCTAGCGGGACTGAGCAGTACTTC. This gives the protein CASSSPASGTEQYF.

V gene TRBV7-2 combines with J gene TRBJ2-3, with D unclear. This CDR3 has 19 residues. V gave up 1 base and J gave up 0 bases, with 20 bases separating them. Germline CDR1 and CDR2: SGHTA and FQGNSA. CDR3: CASSLVAASVATSTDTQYF. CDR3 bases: TGTGCCAGCAGCTTAGTTGCGGCCAGTGTAGCTACTAGCACAGATACGCAGTATTTT.

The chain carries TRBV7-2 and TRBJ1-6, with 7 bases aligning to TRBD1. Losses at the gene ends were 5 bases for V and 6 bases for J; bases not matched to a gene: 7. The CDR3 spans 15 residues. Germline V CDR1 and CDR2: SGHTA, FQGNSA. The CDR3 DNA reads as TGTGCCAGCAGCACCTCGACAGGGTTTAATTCACCCCTCCACTTT. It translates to CASSTSTGFNSPLHF.

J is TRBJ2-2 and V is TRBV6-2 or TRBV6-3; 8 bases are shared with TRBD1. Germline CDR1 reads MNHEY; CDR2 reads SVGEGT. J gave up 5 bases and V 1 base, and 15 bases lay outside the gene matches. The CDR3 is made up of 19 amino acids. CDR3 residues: CASSYWESVAGGDTGELFF. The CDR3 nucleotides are TGTGCCAGCAGTTACTGGGAGTCCGTGGCAGGGGGCGATACCGGGGAGCTGTTTTTT.

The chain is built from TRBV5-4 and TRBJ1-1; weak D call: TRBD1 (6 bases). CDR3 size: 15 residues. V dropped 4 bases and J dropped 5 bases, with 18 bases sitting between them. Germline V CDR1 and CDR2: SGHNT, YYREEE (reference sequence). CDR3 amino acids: CASSADSEGLTEAFF. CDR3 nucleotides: TGTGCCAGCAGCGCGGACAGTGAGGGGTTGACTGAAGCTTTCTTT.

The CDR3 loop is CASSPRQGISYGYTF. CDR3 in DNA: TGCGCCAGCAGCCCGCGACAGGGGATCTCCTATGGCTACACCTTC. The chain has TRBV5-1 and TRBJ1-2, with TRBD1 matching 8 bases. V was clipped by 4 bases and J by 4 bases; unmatched bases: 9. Germline CDR1 and CDR2: SGHRS and YFSETQ. The CDR3 is 15 amino acids.

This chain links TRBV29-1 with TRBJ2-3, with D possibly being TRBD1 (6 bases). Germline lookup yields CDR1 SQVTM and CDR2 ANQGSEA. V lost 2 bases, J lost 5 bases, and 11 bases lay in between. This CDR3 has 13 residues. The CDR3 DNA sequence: TGCAGCGTTGAAACAGGGTTTCGAGATACGCAGTATTTT. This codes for CSVETGFRDTQYF.